This T cell receptor (beta chain) derives from a study of control samples from healthy donors and cancer patients. There are 16 residues in the CDR3. Trimming cost V 0 bases and J 7 bases, with 15 bases left between them. Germline V gene data show CDR1 as LGHNA and CDR2 as YSLEER. The table came from immunoSEQ multiplex PCR; TCRdb's copy has only in-frame clones and leaves some out. The sample carries approximately 63,000 clones, over 75% recorded once. Sequenced: blood. This TCR came from a man aged 40-50 years in good health. The chain joins TRBV4-3 to TRBJ1-4, with a weak D call TRBD1 (6 bases). DNA of the CDR3: TGCGCCAGCAGCCAAGAACAGGGAGGGGGTGGTGAAAAACTGTTTTTT. It codes for CASSQEQGGGGEKLFF.